In its sample, the clone carrying this T cell receptor (beta chain) was seen once. The entry originates in a study of blood T cell repertoires in COVID-19. Study at large: The study drew acute and convalescent COVID-19 samples from the United States, Italy and Spain.

Some clones are missing from TCRdb's copy, which holds only in-frame ones; the method was immunoSEQ multiplex PCR. The table lists under 450,000 clones, approximately 90% of them singletons. V was pared by 6 bases and J by 0 bases, with 11 bases between. The CDR3 extends over 14 amino acids. CDR1 MNHEY and CDR2 SVGAGI come from the germline V gene. This clonotype was sampled from a woman between 35 and 50 years old who had been exposed to COVID-19. The J gene is TRBJ1-1, the V gene TRBV6-5; D is ambiguous. Sequencing was done on a sample of PBMCs or T cells enriched from blood (not recorded which). The CDR3 DNA sequence: TGTGCCAGCAGCGCAACACCCCTGAACACTGAAGCTTTCTTT. This sequence encodes CASSATPLNTEAFF.